This T cell receptor (beta chain) was recorded in a study of blood T cell repertoires in COVID-19. Study-level information: Both acute and convalescent COVID-19 samples were obtained from the United States, Italy and Spain. Sample material is recorded as cDNA or gDNA derived from T cells, B-cell-depleted T cells, or PBMCs.

Deletions cut 0 bases from V and 6 bases from J, with 15 bases between. CDR3 length equals 17 residues. Germline CDR1 and CDR2: LGHDT and YNNKEL (reference sequence). The authors' processing: Estimates of nucleated cell counts were drawn from the amplification of reference gene primers. Clones were sequenced by immunoSEQ multiplex PCR, and TCRdb holds only the in-frame ones, with some missing. V and J calls and clone size are those listed in that table; D and trimming were worked out from the DNA. The data contain 150,000 to 200,000 clones, roughly 80% of them singletons. There are many counts of this clone.

This chain joins TRBV3-1 (or the pseudogene TRBV3-2) and TRBJ1-6; a weak D match, TRBD1 (5 bases). This receptor was taken from a man between 60 and 75 years old with acute or convalescent COVID-19. The specimen sequenced was peripheral blood. For the CDR3, the DNA is TGTGCCAGCAGCCAAGAAGGGGCCCGGTCCCCTAATTCACCCCTCCACTTT. As protein: CASSQEGARSPNSPLHF.